This TCR beta chain was sequenced for a study of blood T cells in healthy people across ages. Background on the study: Template switching retrieved approximately one barcoded beta molecule for each two T cells.

This clonotype was counted between two and nine times. A J-beta primer mix and a sample-barcoded 5' primer were used in a second PCR of roughly 6 to 12 cycles. TCRdb used MiXCR to reprocess the 5' RACE reads, holding one entry per CDR3 protein. Of 1.8 million or so distinct CDR3 sequences listed, 30% to 40% were seen once; the top ten hold approximately 22%. Germline V gives CDR1 DFQATT, CDR2 SNEGSKA (reference sequence). V shed 6 bases and J shed 5 bases, with 19 bases lying between them. This CDR3 contains 14 residues. The chain joins TRBV20-1 to TRBJ2-5; D is possibly TRBD1 (7 bases). The sequenced sample consisted of blood. This receptor was identified in a human donor in good health. The CDR3 spells CSARGSGGHETQYF. CDR3 coding DNA: TGCAGTGCAAGGGGTTCAGGGGGGCATGAGACCCAGTACTTC.